The clone carrying this T cell receptor beta chain came up a few times. Its antigen remains unknown. Stated time point: week 47, end of study. Topical imiquimod accompanied each vaccine dose, which consisted of 300 ug of mutant IDH1 20-mer peptide. Each of the donors came in with new WHO grade 3 or 4 astrocytomas that were IDH1-mutant and ATRX-lost. Here immunoSEQ multiplex PCR was the method, and the copy in TCRdb shows in-frame clones only, minus some. Here the sample spans 30,000 or so clones, about 86% being singletons. These data are taken from a study of a mutant IDH1 vaccine in newly diagnosed glioma. Looking at the study overall: Vaccinations were initiated 4-6 weeks following radiotherapy alone, or were given together with temozolomide cycles. Participants attended visit V12, the safety follow-up, at week 35, and then attended visit V13 at week 47.

Germline lookup yields CDR1 GTSNPN and CDR2 SVGIG (reference sequence). Trimming took 2 bases from V and 3 from J, leaving 10 bases between them. This CDR3 region has 13 residues. This receptor was taken from a young man with glioma. The J gene is TRBJ1-1, the V gene TRBV30, with D perhaps TRBD1 (5 bases). The sample was PBMCs, taken from a glioma patient whose treatment included an IDH1 peptide vaccine. CDR3 nucleotide sequence: TGTGCCTGGAGTCTGGCGGGGCACACTGAAGCTTTCTTT. Protein sequence: CAWSLAGHTEAFF.